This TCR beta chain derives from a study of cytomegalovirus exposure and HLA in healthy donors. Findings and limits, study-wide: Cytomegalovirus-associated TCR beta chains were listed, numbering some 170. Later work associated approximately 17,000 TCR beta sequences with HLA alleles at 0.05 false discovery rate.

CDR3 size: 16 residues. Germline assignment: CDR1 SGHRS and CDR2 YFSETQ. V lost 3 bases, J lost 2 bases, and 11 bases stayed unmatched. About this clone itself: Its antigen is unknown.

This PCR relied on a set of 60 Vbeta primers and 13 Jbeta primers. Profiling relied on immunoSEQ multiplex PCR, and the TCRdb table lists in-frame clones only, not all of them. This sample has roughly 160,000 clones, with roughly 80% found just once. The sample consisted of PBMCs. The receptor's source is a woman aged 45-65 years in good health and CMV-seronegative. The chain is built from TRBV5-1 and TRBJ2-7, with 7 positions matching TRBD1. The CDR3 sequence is CASSSGGSGTTYEQYF. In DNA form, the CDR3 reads TGCGCCAGCAGCTCAGGGGGTTCGGGGACAACCTACGAGCAGTACTTC.